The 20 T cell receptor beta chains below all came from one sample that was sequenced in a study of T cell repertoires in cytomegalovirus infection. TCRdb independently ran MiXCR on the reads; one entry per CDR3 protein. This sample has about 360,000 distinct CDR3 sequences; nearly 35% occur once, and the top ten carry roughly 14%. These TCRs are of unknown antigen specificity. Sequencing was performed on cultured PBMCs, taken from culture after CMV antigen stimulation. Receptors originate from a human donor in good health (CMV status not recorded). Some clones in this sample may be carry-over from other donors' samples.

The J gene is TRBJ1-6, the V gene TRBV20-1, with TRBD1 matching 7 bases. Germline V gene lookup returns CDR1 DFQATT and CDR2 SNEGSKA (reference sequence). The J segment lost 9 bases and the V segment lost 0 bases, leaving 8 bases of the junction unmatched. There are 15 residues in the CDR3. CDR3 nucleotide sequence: TGCAGTGCTAGAGATACGGGACAGTCGAGTTCACCCCTCCACTTT. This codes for CSARDTGQSSSPLHF.

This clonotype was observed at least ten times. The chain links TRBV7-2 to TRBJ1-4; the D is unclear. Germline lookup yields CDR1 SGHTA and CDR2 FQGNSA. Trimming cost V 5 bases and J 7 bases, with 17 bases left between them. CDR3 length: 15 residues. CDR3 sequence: CASSPRQIGGEKLFF. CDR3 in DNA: TGTGCCAGCAGCCCCAGACAAATTGGCGGTGAAAAACTGTTTTTT.

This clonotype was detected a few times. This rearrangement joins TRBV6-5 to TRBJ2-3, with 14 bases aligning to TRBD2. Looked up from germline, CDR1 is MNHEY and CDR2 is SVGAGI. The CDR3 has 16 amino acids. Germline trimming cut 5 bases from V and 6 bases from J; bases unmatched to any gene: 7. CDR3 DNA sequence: TGTGCCAGCAGTCCAGGGAGACTAGCGGGGGGGGATACGCAGTATTTT. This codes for CASSPGRLAGGDTQYF.

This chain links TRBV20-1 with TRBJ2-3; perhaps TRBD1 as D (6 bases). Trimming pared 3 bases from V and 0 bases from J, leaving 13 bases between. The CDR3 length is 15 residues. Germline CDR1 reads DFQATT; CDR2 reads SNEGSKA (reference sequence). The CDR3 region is CSASPTGSSTDTQYF. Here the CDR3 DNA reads TGCAGTGCTAGCCCTACAGGGTCGAGCACAGATACGCAGTATTTT.

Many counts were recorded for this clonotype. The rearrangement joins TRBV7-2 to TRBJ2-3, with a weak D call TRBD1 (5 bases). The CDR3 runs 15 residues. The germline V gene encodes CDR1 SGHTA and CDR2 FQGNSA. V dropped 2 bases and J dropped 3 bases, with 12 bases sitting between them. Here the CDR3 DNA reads TGTGCCAGCAGCTTATCAGTATCAGGGACAGATACGCAGTATTTT. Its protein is CASSLSVSGTDTQYF.

The CDR3 loop reads CASSQSGTSGNPPGELFF. The CDR3 bases are TGTGCCAGCAGCCAATCCGGGACTAGCGGGAACCCCCCCGGGGAGCTGTTTTTT. The chain links TRBV7-2 to TRBJ2-2, with TRBD2 matching 13 bases. The germline V gene has CDR1 SGHTA and CDR2 FQGNSA. There are 18 residues in the CDR3. V dropped 5 bases and J dropped 6; count of bases not matched to a gene: 12.

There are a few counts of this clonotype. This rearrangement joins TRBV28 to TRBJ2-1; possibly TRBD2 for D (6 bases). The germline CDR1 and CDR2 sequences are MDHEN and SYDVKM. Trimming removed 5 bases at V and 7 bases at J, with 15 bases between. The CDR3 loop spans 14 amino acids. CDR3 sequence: CASSTGPGRNEQFF. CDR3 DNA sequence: TGTGCCAGCAGTACTGGTCCGGGGAGGAATGAGCAGTTCTTC.

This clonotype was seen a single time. Here the CDR3 DNA reads TGTGCCAGCAGCAATAGCGGGAATAAAAACATTCAGTACTTC. Its protein is CASSNSGNKNIQYF. V gene TRBV7-2 combines with J gene TRBJ2-4; 8 bases map to TRBD2. The CDR3 length is 14 residues. Germline CDR1 and CDR2: SGHTA and FQGNSA. The V and J ends lost 5 bases and 4 bases, in that order; junction bases with no gene match: 4.

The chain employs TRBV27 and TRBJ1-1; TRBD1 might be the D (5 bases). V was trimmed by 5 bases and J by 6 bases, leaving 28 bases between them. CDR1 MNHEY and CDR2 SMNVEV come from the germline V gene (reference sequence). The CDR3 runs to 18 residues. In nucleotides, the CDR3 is TGTGCCAGCAGTCATATCCCCCCCGACGGCAGGGAAGGTGCTGAAGCTTTCTTT. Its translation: CASSHIPPDGREGAEAFF.

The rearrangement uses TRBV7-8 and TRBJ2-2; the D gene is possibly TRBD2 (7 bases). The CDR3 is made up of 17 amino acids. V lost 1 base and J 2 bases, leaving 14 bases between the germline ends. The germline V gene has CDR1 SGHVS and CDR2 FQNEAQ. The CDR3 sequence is CASSLVPAGTNTGELFF. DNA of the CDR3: TGTGCCAGCAGCTTAGTTCCAGCGGGGACAAACACCGGGGAGCTGTTTTTT.

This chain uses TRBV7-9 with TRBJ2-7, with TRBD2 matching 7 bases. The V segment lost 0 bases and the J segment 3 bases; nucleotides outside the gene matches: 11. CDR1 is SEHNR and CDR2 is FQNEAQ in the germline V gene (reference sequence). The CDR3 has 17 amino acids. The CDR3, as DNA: TGTGCCAGCAGCTTAGCGGGGTCTAGCGGTTACCTCTACGAGCAGTACTTC. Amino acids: CASSLAGSSGYLYEQYF.

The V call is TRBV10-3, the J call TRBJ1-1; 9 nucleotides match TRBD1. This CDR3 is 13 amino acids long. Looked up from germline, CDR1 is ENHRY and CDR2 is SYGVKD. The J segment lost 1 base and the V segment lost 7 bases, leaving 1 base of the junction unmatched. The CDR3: CAITDRGNTEAFF. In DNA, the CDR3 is TGTGCCATCACGGACAGGGGGAACACTGAAGCTTTCTTT.

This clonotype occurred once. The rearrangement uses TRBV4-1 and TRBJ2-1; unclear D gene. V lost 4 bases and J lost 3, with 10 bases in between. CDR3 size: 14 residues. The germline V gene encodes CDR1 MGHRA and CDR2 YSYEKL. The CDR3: CASSLGRVYNEQFF. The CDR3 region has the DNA TGCGCCAGCAGCCTAGGAAGGGTCTACAATGAGCAGTTCTTC.

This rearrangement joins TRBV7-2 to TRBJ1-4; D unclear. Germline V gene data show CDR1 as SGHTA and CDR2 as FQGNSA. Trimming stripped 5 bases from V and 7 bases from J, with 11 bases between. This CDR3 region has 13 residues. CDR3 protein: CASSGQRGEKLFF. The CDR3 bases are TGTGCCAGCAGCGGGCAACGGGGTGAAAAACTGTTTTTT.

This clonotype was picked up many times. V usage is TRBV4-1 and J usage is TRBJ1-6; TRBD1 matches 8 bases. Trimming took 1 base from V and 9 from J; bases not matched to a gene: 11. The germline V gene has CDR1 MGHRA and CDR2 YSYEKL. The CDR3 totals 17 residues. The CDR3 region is CASSQGGGRGLRSPLHF. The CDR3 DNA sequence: TGCGCCAGCAGCCAAGGTGGTGGCAGGGGGCTACGTTCACCCCTCCACTTT.

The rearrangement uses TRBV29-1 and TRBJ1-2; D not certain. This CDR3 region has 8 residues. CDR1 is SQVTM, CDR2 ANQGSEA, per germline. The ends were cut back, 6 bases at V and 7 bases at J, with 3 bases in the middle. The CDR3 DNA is TGCAGCGTAACTGGCTACACCTTC. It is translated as CSVTGYTF.

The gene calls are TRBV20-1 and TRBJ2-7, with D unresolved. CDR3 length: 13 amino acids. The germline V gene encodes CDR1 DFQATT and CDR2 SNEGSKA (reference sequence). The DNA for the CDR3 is TGCAGTGCCGCCGGCTCTGCCTCCGACGAGCAGTACGTC. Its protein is CSAAGSASDEQYV.

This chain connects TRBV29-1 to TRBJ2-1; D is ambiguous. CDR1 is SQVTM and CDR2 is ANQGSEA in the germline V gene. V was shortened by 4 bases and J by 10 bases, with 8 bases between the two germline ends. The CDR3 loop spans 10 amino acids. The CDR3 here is CSVGSYEQFF. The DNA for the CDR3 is TGCAGCGTTGGGAGCTACGAGCAGTTCTTC.

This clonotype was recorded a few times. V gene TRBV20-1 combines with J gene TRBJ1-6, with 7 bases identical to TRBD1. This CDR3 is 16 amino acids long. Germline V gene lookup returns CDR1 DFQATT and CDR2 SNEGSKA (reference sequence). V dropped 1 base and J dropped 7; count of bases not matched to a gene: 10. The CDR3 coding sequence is TGCAGTGCTAGAGGCGGAGGGGGCGCGGGCAATTCACCCCTCCACTTT. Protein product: CSARGGGGAGNSPLHF.

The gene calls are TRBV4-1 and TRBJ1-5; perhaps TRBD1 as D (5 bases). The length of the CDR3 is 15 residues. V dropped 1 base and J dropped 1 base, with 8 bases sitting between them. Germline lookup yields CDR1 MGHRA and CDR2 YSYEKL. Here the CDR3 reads CASSQAGESNQPQHF. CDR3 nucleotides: TGCGCCAGCAGCCAAGCGGGGGAAAGCAATCAGCCCCAGCATTTT.